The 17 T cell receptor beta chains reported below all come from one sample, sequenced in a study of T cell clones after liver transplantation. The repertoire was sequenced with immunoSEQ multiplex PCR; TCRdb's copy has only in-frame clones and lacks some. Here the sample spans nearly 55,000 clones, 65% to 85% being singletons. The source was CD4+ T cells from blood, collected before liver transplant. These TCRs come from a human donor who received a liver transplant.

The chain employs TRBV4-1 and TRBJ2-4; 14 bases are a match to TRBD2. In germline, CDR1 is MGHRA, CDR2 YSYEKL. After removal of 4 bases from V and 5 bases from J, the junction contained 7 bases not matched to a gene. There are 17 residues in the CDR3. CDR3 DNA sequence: TGCGCCAGCAGCCGAAGCGGGACTAGCGGGGGCCAAAACATTCAGTACTTC. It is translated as CASSRSGTSGGQNIQYF.

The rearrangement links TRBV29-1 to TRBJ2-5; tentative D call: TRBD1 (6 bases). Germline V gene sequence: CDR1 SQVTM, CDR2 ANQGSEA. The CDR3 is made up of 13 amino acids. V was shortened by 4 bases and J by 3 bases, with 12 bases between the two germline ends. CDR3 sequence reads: CSVVAGDKETQYF. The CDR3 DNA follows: TGCAGCGTTGTTGCAGGGGATAAAGAGACCCAGTACTTC.

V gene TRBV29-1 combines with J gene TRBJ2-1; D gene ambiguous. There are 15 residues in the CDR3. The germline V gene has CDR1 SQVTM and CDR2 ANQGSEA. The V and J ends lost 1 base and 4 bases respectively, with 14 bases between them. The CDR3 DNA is TGCAGCGTTGAAGTGGTCGCTAACAGTTACAATGAGCAGTTCTTC. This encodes CSVEVVANSYNEQFF.

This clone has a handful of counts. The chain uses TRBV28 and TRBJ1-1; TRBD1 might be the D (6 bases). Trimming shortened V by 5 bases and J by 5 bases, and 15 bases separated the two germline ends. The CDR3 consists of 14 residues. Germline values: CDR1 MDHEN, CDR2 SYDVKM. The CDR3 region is CASSHTRGRTEAFF. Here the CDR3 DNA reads TGTGCCAGCAGTCACACCAGGGGTCGAACTGAAGCTTTCTTT.

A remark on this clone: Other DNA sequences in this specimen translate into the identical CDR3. The CDR3 DNA reads as TGTGCCAGCAGCCCTCGCTCGGAGTCCGATACGCAGTATTTT. It codes for CASSPRSESDTQYF. The chain joins TRBV9 to TRBJ2-3; D is unclear. Trimming took off 4 bases at V and 6 bases at J, with 15 bases between the two ends. Germline assignment: CDR1 SGDLS and CDR2 YYNGEE. CDR3 length: 14 amino acids.

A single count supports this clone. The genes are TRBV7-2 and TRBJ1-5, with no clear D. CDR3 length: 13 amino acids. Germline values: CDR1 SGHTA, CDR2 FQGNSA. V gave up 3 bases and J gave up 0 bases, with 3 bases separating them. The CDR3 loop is CASSFDSNQPQHF. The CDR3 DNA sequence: TGTGCCAGCAGCTTTGATAGCAATCAGCCCCAGCATTTT. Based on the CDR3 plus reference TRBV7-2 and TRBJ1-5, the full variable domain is GAGVSQSPSNKVTEKGKDVELRCDPISGHTALYWYRQSLGQGLEFLIYFQGNSAPDKSGLPSDRFSAERTGGSVSTLTIQRTQQEDSAVYLCASSFDSNQPQHFGDGTRLSIL.

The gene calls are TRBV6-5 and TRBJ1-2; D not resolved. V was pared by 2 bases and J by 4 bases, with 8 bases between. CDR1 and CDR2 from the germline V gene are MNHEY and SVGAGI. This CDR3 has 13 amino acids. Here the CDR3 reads CASSYGRVYGYTF. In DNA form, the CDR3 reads TGTGCCAGCAGTTACGGGCGGGTCTATGGCTACACCTTC.

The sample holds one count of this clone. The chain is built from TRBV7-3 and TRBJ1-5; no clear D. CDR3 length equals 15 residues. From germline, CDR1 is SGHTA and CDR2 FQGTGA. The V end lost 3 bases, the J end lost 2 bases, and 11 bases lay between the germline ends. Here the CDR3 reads CASSLAPTGNQPQHF. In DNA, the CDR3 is TGTGCCAGCAGCTTGGCCCCAACAGGCAATCAGCCCCAGCATTTT.

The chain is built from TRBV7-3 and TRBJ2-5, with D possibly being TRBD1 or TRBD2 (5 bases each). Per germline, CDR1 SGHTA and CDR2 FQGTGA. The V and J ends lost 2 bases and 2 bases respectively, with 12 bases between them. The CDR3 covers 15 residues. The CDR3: CASSLVSGTQETQYF. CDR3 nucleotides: TGTGCCAGCAGCTTAGTCTCCGGGACGCAAGAGACCCAGTACTTC.

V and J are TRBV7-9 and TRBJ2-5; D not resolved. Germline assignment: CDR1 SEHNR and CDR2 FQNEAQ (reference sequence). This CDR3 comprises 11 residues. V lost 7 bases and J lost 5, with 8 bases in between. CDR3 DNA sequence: TGTGCCAGCACCCCACTTGAGACCCAGTACTTC. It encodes CASTPLETQYF.

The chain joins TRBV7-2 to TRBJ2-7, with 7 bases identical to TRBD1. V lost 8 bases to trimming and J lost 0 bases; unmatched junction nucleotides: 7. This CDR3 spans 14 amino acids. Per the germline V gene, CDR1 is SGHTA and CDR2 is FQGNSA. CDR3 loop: CASRDSFFSYEQYF. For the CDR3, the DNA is TGTGCCAGCCGGGACAGTTTCTTCTCCTACGAGCAGTACTTC.

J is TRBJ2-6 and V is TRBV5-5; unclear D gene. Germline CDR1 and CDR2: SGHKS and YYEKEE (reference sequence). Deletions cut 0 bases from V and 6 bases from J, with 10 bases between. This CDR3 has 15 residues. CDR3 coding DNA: TGTGCCAGCAGCTTGGGTCCGGTGAAGGCCAACGTCCTGACTTTC. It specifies CASSLGPVKANVLTF.

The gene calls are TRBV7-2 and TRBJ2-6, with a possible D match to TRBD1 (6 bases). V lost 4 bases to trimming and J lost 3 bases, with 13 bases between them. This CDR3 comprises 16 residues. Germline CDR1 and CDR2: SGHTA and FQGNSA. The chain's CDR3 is CASSSDPRGGANVLTF. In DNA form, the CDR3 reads TGTGCCAGCAGCTCCGACCCCAGGGGTGGGGCCAACGTCCTGACTTTC. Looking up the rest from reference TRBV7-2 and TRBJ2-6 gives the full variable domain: GAGVSQSPSNKVTEKGKDVELRCDPISGHTALYWYRQSLGQGLEFLIYFQGNSAPDKSGLPSDRFSAERTGGSVSTLTIQRTQQEDSAVYLCASSSDPRGGANVLTFGAGSRLTVL.

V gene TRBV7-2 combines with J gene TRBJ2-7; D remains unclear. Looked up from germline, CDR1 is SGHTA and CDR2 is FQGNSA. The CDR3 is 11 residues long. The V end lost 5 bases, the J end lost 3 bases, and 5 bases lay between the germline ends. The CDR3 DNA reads TGTGCCAGCAGCCCAGGCTACGAGCAGTACTTC. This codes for CASSPGYEQYF.

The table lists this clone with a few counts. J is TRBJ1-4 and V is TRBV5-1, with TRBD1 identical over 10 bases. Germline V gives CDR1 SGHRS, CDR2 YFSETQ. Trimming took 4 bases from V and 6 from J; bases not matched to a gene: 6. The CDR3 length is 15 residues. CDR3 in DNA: TGCGCCAGCAGCCGGGAAGGGACAGGGGATGAAAAACTGTTTTTT. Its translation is CASSREGTGDEKLFF. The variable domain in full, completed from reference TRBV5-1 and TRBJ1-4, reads KAGVTQTPRYLIKTRGQQVTLSCSPISGHRSVSWYQQTPGQGLQFLFEYFSETQRNKGNFPGRFSGRQFSNSRSEMNVSTLELGDSALYLCASSREGTGDEKLFFGSGTQLSVL.

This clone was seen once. CDR3 bases: TGTGCCAGCAGTTTTCCGGGTTATGGCTACACCTTC. Encoded protein: CASSFPGYGYTF. The chain joins TRBV11-2 to TRBJ1-2; D gene unclear. From germline, CDR1 is SGHAT and CDR2 FQNNGV. Trimming pared 6 bases from V and 5 bases from J, leaving 10 bases between. The CDR3 extends over 12 amino acids.

CDR3: CASSLGGTGTRETQYF. CDR3 bases: TGCGCCAGCAGCTTGGGGGGGACAGGGACGAGGGAGACCCAGTACTTC. The gene calls are TRBV5-1 and TRBJ2-5; TRBD1 agrees at 9 bases. CDR3 length equals 16 residues. V dropped 0 bases and J dropped 5; count of bases not matched to a gene: 8. Per germline, CDR1 SGHRS and CDR2 YFSETQ.